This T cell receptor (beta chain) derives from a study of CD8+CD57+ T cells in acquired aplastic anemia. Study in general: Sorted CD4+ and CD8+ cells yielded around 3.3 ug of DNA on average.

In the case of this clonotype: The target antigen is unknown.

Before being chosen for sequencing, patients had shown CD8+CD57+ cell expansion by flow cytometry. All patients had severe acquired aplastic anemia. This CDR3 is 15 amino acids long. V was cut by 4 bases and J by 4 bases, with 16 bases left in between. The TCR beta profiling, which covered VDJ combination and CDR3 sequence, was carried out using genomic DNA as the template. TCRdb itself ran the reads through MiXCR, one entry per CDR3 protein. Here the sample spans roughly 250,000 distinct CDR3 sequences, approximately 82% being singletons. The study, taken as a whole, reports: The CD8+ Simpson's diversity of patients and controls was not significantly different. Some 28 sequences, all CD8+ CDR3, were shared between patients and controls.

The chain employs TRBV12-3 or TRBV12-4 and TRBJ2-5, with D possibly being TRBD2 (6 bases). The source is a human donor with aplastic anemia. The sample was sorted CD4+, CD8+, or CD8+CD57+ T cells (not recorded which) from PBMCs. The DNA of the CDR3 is TGTGCCAGCAGTTCGGGGGTCTATGGGGGAGAGACCCAGTACTTC. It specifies CASSSGVYGGETQYF.